This note documents a single T cell receptor (beta chain) sequence. This clone came up a few times. The antigen it binds to is not known. No quality values exist for individual bases; no much larger clone is one base distant. The germline V gene provides CDR1 MNHNS and CDR2 SASEGT. The CDR3 runs 13 residues from the cysteine to the phenylalanine. The retained sequence is limited to the CDR3, 39 bases, with the frame set at the first base. Deletion took 4 bases off V and 5 bases off J, with a span of 9 bases between the germline ends. This entry is derived from a study of T cell changes during pregnancy in multiple sclerosis (dated by TCRdb to about 2019). In the study overall: In women with multiple sclerosis, the researchers looked at how the T cell repertoire shifted as pregnancy progressed.

Library preparation employed the immunoSEQ multiplex PCR assay. Here the immuneACCESS table is served through TCRdb, limited to in-frame sequences with V and J called. Missing clones are a known gap in these copies; in checked studies unresolved V genes cover under half, and the rest lacks a known reason. The sample table holds about 40,000 clones, of which about 90% were seen once. More than 0.55% of the sample comes from the top ten. The input for sequencing was CD4+ T cells from peripheral blood mononuclear cells, taken before pregnancy. The chain employs TRBV6-1 and TRBJ1-5; the D gene lacks a confident call. This clonotype originated in a female donor with multiple sclerosis, enrolled in a pregnancy study. The bases are TGTGCCAGCAGTGGAGAACGGTATCAGCCCCAGCATTTT. Translated, it reads CASSGERYQPQHF.